These 11 T cell receptor beta chains were sequenced from one sample in a study of cytomegalovirus exposure and HLA in healthy donors. The method was immunoSEQ multiplex PCR; TCRdb's version includes in-frame clones alone and lacks a portion of them. The repertoire has more than 95,000 clones, more than 85% of them found once; the top ten carry approximately 4.5%. The sample consisted of PBMCs. The receptors here all came from a man aged 18 to 29 in good health and CMV-seropositive.

The chain recombines TRBV9 with TRBJ1-2, with D uncertain. Germline V gene lookup returns CDR1 SGDLS and CDR2 YYNGEE. This CDR3 contains 13 residues. Deletions cut 4 bases from V and 4 bases from J, with 11 bases between. CDR3 nucleotides: TGTGCCAGCAGCCCGGGTCCCTTCTATGGCTACACCTTC. Protein: CASSPGPFYGYTF.

The chain employs TRBV13 and TRBJ1-1; a weak D match, TRBD1 (5 bases). The CDR3 is made up of 16 amino acids. Trimming took 5 bases from V and 0 from J, leaving 16 bases between them. The V gene's germline CDR1 is PRHDT and CDR2 FYEKMQ (reference sequence). The CDR3 DNA reads TGTGCCAGCAGCCTCCGGGGGGAACGGATGAACACTGAAGCTTTCTTT. It translates to CASSLRGERMNTEAFF.

The J gene is TRBJ2-3, the V gene TRBV9; maybe TRBD1 (5 bases). Germline V gene data show CDR1 as SGDLS and CDR2 as YYNGEE. V was cut by 3 bases and J by 1 base, with 15 bases left in between. The CDR3 loop spans 16 amino acids. CDR3 in DNA: TGTGCCAGCAGCGCTGGTAACAGGCTCGGCACAGATACGCAGTATTTT. It translates to CASSAGNRLGTDTQYF.

The chain carries TRBV7-2 and TRBJ1-1; D gene ambiguous. The germline CDR1 and CDR2 sequences are SGHTA and FQGNSA. This CDR3 has 13 residues. Between the trimmed V and J ends, which lost 5 bases and 0 bases, there was a span of 7 bases. In DNA, the CDR3 is TGTGCCAGCAGCCCACAGATGAACACTGAAGCTTTCTTT. Protein: CASSPQMNTEAFF.

This chain connects TRBV19 to TRBJ1-4, with D possibly TRBD1 on 5 matching bases. Germline V lookup: CDR1 LNHDA, CDR2 SQIVND (reference sequence). V lost 4 bases and J 5 bases, leaving 8 bases between the germline ends. The CDR3 is made up of 13 amino acids. The CDR3 loop reads CASSRDRNEKLFF. The CDR3 region has the DNA TGTGCCAGTAGTAGAGACAGAAATGAAAAACTGTTTTTT.

The DNA for the CDR3 is TGTGCCAGCAGCTTCGGGTTGGCAGGGGACCCCTATAATTCACCCCTCCACTTT. It encodes CASSFGLAGDPYNSPLHF. The chain combines TRBV7-2 with TRBJ1-6; tentative D call: TRBD1 (6 bases). Trimming shortened V by 3 bases and J by 2 bases, and 17 bases separated the two germline ends. The germline gives CDR1 SGHTA, CDR2 FQGNSA. There are 18 residues in the CDR3.

This chain joins TRBV2 and TRBJ2-3; 7 positions match TRBD2. Germline CDR1 and CDR2: SNHLY and FYNNEI. Germline trimming cut 5 bases from V and 2 bases from J; bases unmatched to any gene: 7. The CDR3 has 15 residues. CDR3 in amino acids: CASSKLAEITDTQYF. DNA of the CDR3: TGTGCCAGCAGTAAGCTAGCGGAAATCACAGATACGCAGTATTTT. The complete variable domain, with remaining parts taken from reference TRBV2 and TRBJ2-3, reads EPEVTQTPSHQVTQMGQEVILRCVPISNHLYFYWYRQILGQKVEFLVSFYNNEISEKSEIFDDQFSVERPDGSNFTLKIRSTKLEDSAMYFCASSKLAEITDTQYFGPGTRLTVL.

The chain is built from TRBV5-4 and TRBJ2-3; D perhaps matches TRBD1 (6 bases). This CDR3 region has 12 residues. Trimming left V 7 bases short and J 6 bases short, with 12 bases between. The germline V gene has CDR1 SGHNT and CDR2 YYREEE (reference sequence). This CDR3 reads CASATGTDTQYF. CDR3 DNA sequence: TGTGCCAGCGCAACAGGGACCGATACGCAGTATTTT.

This chain uses TRBV29-1 with TRBJ2-7; 7 positions match TRBD1. The CDR3 length is 12 residues. Trimming took 1 base from V and 4 from J; bases not matched to a gene: 1. Germline assignment: CDR1 SQVTM and CDR2 ANQGSEA. As DNA, the CDR3 is TGCAGCGTTGAAGCGGGACAGTACGAGCAGTACTTC. This gives the protein CSVEAGQYEQYF.

CDR3 in DNA: TGCGCCAGCAGCTTGGAAGTCGCGGGGTCCTACGAGCAGTACTTC. This encodes CASSLEVAGSYEQYF. V and J are TRBV5-1 and TRBJ2-7, with a weak D call TRBD2 (6 bases). With 0 bases removed from V and 1 base from J, the gap between germline ends came to 11 bases. Germline V lookup: CDR1 SGHRS, CDR2 YFSETQ. The CDR3 runs to 15 residues.

The chain has TRBV19 and TRBJ2-1; the match to TRBD2 covers 9 bases. The CDR3 covers 15 residues. Germline CDR1 and CDR2: LNHDA and SQIVND (reference sequence). Trimming took 3 bases from V and 4 from J; bases not matched to a gene: 4. The CDR3 region is CASSISGGIYNEQFF. As DNA, the CDR3 is TGTGCCAGTAGTATCAGCGGGGGGATTTACAATGAGCAGTTCTTC.